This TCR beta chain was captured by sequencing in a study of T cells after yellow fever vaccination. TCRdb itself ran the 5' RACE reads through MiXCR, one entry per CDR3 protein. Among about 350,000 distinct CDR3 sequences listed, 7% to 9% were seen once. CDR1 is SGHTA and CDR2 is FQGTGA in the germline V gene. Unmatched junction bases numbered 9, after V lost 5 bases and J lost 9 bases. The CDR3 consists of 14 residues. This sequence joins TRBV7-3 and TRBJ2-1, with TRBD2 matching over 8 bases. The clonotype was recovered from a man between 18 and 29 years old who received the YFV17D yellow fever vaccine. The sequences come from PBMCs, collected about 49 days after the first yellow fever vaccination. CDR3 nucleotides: TGTGCCAGCAGCACCGGGGGGGCCCTATCTGAGCAGTTCTTC. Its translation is CASSTGGALSEQFF.